A selection of T cell receptor beta chains follows, all from one sample in a study of blood T cells in healthy people across ages. One entry per CDR3 protein results from TCRdb running MiXCR on the 5' RACE reads. The sample includes just over 800,000 distinct CDR3 sequences, less than 80% of them seen just once. Material: blood. These receptors came from a man aged 30-40 years in good health. CDR3s include the opening cysteine and the closing phenylalanine or tryptophan. Fields, in order: D gene, clone size, V gene, J gene, CDR3 DNA, CDR3 protein. D genes are given only for firm matches. Part of the rows lack a size; the others show once, few, many or a class for expanded clones.

.	.	TRBV4-2	TRBJ1-3	TGTGCCAGCAGCCTGGGAAAGGCAGGAGTCTCTGGAAACACCATATATTTT	CASSLGKAGVSGNTIYF
.	.	TRBV14	TRBJ2-1	TGTGCCAGCAGCCAAGAATGGGGGCCCGGGGAGCAGTTCTTC	CASSQEWGPGEQFF
TRBD2	.	TRBV7-8	TRBJ2-1	TGTGCCAGCAGCTTAGATAGCGGGGGGGCCAATGAGCAGTTCTTC	CASSLDSGGANEQFF
.	.	TRBV6-5	TRBJ2-7	TGTGCCAGCAGATACGGAACTTTCGAGCAGTACTTC	CASRYGTFEQYF
.	.	TRBV15	TRBJ1-5	TGTGCCACCAGCCCAGCGGGCCCAGGGGCTCCATATAGCAATCAGCCCCAGCATTTT	CATSPAGPGAPYSNQPQHF
TRBD1	few	TRBV7-2	TRBJ1-5	TGTGCCAGCAGCTTAGAGGGACAGGGGTATCAGCCCCAGCATTTT	CASSLEGQGYQPQHF
TRBD1	.	TRBV6-1	TRBJ2-7	TGTGCCAGCAGTTCCCCTGCTCGGACAGGAACCTACGAGCAGTACTTC	CASSSPARTGTYEQYF
.	.	TRBV9	TRBJ2-3	TGTGCCAGCAGCTTCTCGGACAGCCACACAGATACGCAGTATTTT	CASSFSDSHTDTQYF
TRBD1	.	TRBV7-3	TRBJ1-3	TGTGCCAGCAGCCCGTCAGGGACAGTCTCTGGAAACACCATATATTTT	CASSPSGTVSGNTIYF
.	.	TRBV30	TRBJ1-6	TGTGCCTGTAGCCTAGTTGATAATTCACCCCTCCACTTT	CACSLVDNSPLHF
TRBD2	.	TRBV7-6	TRBJ2-2	TGTGCCAGCAGCTTAGCGGGACTAACTATGTACACCGGGGAGCTGTTTTTT	CASSLAGLTMYTGELFF
.	.	TRBV20-1	TRBJ2-5	TGCAGTGCTAGAGATCCGGTACCACCCGGTGAGACCCAGTACTTC	CSARDPVPPGETQYF
TRBD2	few	TRBV6-5	TRBJ2-7	TGTGCCAGCAGTTACTCCTTTAGCGGGGATACCTACGAGCAGTACTTC	CASSYSFSGDTYEQYF
.	.	TRBV25-1	TRBJ2-6	TGTGCCAGCAGTGAACCACCTGGGGCCAACGTCCTGACTTTC	CASSEPPGANVLTF
.	.	TRBV30	TRBJ2-1	TGTGCCTGGAGTGTAGTCGGGAATGAGCAGTTCTTC	CAWSVVGNEQFF
.	.	TRBV7-3	TRBJ2-5	TGTGCCAGCTCTAAGTGGGAGCAGTACTTC	CASSKWEQYF